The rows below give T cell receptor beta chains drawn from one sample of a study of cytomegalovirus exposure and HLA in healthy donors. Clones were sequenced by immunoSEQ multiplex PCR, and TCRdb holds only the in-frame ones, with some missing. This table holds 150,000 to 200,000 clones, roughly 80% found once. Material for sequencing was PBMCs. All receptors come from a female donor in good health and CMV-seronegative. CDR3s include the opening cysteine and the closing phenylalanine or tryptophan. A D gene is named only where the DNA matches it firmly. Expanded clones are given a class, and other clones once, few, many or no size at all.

CDR3aa: CASSEGGRDYEQYF
CDR3nt: TGTGCCAGCAGTGAAGGGGGCAGGGACTACGAGCAGTACTTC
j_gene: TRBJ2-7
v_gene: TRBV2
d_gene: .
abundance: .

CDR3aa: CASSLYVTGELFF
CDR3nt: TGTGCCAGCAGCTTATATGTGACCGGGGAGCTGTTTTTT
j_gene: TRBJ2-2
v_gene: TRBV11-2
d_gene: .
abundance: .

CDR3aa: CASTVRFANTGELFF
CDR3nt: TGTGCCAGCACCGTACGGTTCGCGAACACCGGGGAGCTGTTTTTT
j_gene: TRBJ2-2
v_gene: TRBV6-1
d_gene: .
abundance: .

CDR3aa: CASSLVGPYEQYF
CDR3nt: TGTGCCAGCAGCTTGGTGGGGCCTTACGAGCAGTACTTC
j_gene: TRBJ2-7
v_gene: TRBV11-1
d_gene: .
abundance: .

CDR3aa: CASSGGRNYNEQFF
CDR3nt: TGTGCCAGCAGCGGGGGGAGGAACTACAATGAGCAGTTCTTC
j_gene: TRBJ2-1
v_gene: TRBV11-3
d_gene: .
abundance: .

CDR3aa: CASSPGTGNTGELFF
CDR3nt: TGTGCCAGCAGCCCCGGGACAGGCAACACCGGGGAGCTGTTTTTT
j_gene: TRBJ2-2
v_gene: TRBV7-9
d_gene: TRBD1
abundance: .

CDR3aa: CASRHGQASEQYF
CDR3nt: TGTGCCAGCAGGCACGGACAGGCCAGCGAGCAGTACTTC
j_gene: TRBJ2-7
v_gene: TRBV28
d_gene: TRBD1
abundance: once

CDR3aa: CASSLRDTYGYTF
CDR3nt: TGTGCCAGCTCACTCCGGGACACCTATGGCTACACCTTC
j_gene: TRBJ1-2
v_gene: TRBV18
d_gene: .
abundance: .

CDR3aa: CASSSRQGGRTEAFF
CDR3nt: TGTGCCAGCAGTTCCAGACAGGGGGGGAGGACTGAAGCTTTCTTT
j_gene: TRBJ1-1
v_gene: TRBV28
d_gene: TRBD1
abundance: .

CDR3aa: CASRPSGTSMDNEQFF
CDR3nt: TGTGCCAGCAGACCTAGCGGGACAAGCATGGACAATGAGCAGTTCTTC
j_gene: TRBJ2-1
v_gene: TRBV6-6
d_gene: TRBD2
abundance: .

CDR3aa: CASSLTSGDTYEQYF
CDR3nt: TGTGCCAGCAGTTTGACTAGCGGGGACACCTACGAGCAGTACTTC
j_gene: TRBJ2-7
v_gene: TRBV7-2
d_gene: TRBD2
abundance: .

CDR3aa: CASSFIAGGPNEQYF
CDR3nt: TGTGCCAGCAGCTTCATAGCGGGAGGGCCAAACGAGCAGTACTTC
j_gene: TRBJ2-7
v_gene: TRBV13
d_gene: TRBD2
abundance: .

CDR3aa: CASSIGTGGFAEAFF
CDR3nt: TGTGCCAGTAGTATCGGGACAGGGGGCTTCGCTGAAGCTTTCTTT
j_gene: TRBJ1-1
v_gene: TRBV19
d_gene: TRBD1
abundance: few

CDR3aa: CASSPPGLAAVSSTDTQYF
CDR3nt: TGTGCCAGCAGCCCCCCGGGACTAGCGGCAGTGTCTAGCACAGATACGCAGTATTTT
j_gene: TRBJ2-3
v_gene: TRBV13
d_gene: TRBD2
abundance: .

CDR3aa: CAWSPWTDNSGNAIYF
CDR3nt: TGTGCCTGGAGTCCCTGGACAGACAACTCTGGAAACGCCATATATTTT
j_gene: TRBJ1-3
v_gene: TRBV30
d_gene: .
abundance: .

CDR3aa: CASSLARNTEAFF
CDR3nt: TGTGCCAGCAGCTTAGCCAGGAACACTGAAGCTTTCTTT
j_gene: TRBJ1-1
v_gene: TRBV11-3
d_gene: .
abundance: .

CDR3aa: CASSGGLAEETQYF
CDR3nt: TGTGCCAGCAGCGGGGGACTAGCGGAAGAGACCCAGTACTTC
j_gene: TRBJ2-5
v_gene: TRBV9
d_gene: TRBD2
abundance: .

CDR3aa: CASRTSGSLYEQYF
CDR3nt: TGTGCCAGCAGGACTAGCGGGAGTCTCTACGAGCAGTACTTC
j_gene: TRBJ2-7
v_gene: TRBV28
d_gene: TRBD2
abundance: .